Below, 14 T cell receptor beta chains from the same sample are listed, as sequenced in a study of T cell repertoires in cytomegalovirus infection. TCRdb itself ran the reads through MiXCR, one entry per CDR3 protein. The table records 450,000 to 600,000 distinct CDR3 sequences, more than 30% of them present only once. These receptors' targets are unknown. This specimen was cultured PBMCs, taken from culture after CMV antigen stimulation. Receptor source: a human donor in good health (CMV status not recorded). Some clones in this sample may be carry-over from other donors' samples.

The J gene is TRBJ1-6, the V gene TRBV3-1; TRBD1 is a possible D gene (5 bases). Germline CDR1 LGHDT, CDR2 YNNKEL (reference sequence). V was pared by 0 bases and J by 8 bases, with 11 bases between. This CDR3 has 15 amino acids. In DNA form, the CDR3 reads TGTGCCAGCAGCCAAGAGATAGGGACCCATTCACCCCTCCACTTT. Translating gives CASSQEIGTHSPLHF.

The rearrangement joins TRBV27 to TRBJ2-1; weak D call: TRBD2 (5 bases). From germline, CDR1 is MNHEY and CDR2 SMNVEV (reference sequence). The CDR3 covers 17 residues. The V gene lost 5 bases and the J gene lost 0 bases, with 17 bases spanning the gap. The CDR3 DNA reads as TGTGCCAGCAGTCCTAAGGCGGACTGGGGCTCCTACAATGAGCAGTTCTTC. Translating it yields CASSPKADWGSYNEQFF.

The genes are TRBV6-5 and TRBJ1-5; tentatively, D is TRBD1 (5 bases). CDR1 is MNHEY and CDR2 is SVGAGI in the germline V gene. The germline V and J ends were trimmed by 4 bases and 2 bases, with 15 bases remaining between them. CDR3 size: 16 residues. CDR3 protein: CASSSVWGGGNQPQHF. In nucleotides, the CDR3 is TGTGCCAGCAGTTCCGTCTGGGGGGGAGGCAATCAGCCCCAGCATTTT.

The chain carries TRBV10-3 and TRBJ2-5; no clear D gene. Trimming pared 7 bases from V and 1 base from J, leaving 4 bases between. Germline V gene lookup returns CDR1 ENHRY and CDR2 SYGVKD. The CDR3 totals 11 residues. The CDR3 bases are TGTGCCATCACCTCCCAAGAGACCCAGTACTTC. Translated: CAITSQETQYF.

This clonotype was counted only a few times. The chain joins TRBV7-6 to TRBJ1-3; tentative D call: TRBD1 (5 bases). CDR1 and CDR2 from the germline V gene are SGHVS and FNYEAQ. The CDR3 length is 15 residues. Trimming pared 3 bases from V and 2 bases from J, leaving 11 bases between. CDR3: CASSLGQHTGNTIYF. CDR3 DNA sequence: TGTGCCAGCAGCTTGGGGCAGCACACTGGAAACACCATATATTTT.

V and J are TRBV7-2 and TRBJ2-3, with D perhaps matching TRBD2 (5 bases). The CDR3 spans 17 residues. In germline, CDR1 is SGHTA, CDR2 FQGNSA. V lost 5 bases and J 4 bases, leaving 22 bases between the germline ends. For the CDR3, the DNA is TGTGCCAGCAGCCCCCGCAAAGGGCCGGGATTCTCAGATACGCAGTATTTT. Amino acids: CASSPRKGPGFSDTQYF.

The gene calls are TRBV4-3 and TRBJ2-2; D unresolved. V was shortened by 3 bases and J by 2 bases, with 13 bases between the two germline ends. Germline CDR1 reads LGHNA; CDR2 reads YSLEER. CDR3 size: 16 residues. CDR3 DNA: TGCGCCAGCAGCCACGCAATTACGATTAACACCGGGGAGCTGTTTTTT. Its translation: CASSHAITINTGELFF.

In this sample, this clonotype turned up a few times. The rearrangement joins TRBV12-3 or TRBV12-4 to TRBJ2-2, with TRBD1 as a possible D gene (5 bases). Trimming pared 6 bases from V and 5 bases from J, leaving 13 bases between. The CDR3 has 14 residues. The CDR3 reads CASSKTRQTGELFF. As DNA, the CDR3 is TGTGCCAGCAGCAAAACCAGACAGACCGGGGAGCTGTTTTTT.

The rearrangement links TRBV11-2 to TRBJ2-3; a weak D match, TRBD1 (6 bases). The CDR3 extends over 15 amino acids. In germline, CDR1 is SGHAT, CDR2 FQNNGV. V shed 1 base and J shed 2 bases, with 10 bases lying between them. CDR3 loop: CASSLAQGPTDTQYF. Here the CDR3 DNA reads TGTGCCAGCAGCTTAGCACAGGGACCCACAGATACGCAGTATTTT.

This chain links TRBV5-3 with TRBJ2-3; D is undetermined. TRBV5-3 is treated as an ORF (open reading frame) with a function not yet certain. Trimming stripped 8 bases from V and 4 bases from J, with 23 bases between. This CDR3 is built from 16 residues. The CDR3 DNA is TGTGCCAGCAGCACGCCCGGAAAGGGCCTGGCAGATACGCAGTATTTT. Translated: CASSTPGKGLADTQYF.

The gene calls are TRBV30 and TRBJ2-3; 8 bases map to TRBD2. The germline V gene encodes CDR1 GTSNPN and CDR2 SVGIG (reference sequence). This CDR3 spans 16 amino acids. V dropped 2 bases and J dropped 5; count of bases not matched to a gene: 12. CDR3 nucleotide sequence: TGTGCCTGGAGTCCCTCAGCGGGAGTCAGGAAAGATACGCAGTATTTT. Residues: CAWSPSAGVRKDTQYF.

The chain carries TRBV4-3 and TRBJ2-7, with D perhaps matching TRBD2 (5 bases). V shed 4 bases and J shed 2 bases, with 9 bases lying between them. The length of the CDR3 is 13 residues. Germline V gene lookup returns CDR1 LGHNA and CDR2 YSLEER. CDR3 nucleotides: TGCGCCAGCAGCCCCCGGGAACCCTACGAGCAGTACGTC. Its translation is CASSPREPYEQYV.

The CDR3 sequence: CSVKQGAVDTQYF. CDR3 DNA: TGCAGTGTTAAACAGGGGGCGGTAGATACGCAGTATTTT. This rearrangement joins TRBV20-1 to TRBJ2-3; 9 bases agree with TRBD1. The CDR3 spans 13 residues. The V and J ends lost 7 bases and 5 bases, in that order; junction bases with no gene match: 7. The germline V gene encodes CDR1 DFQATT and CDR2 SNEGSKA (reference sequence).

The CDR3 nucleotides read TGTGCCATCAGCCGGGGGACTAGCGGGAAATACGAGCAGTACTTC. It translates to CAISRGTSGKYEQYF. This chain uses TRBV10-3 with TRBJ2-7; 13 bases fit TRBD2. The V gene's germline CDR1 is ENHRY and CDR2 SYGVKD. The V gene end was trimmed by 6 bases and the J gene end by 4 bases; junction bases not matched to a gene: 6. CDR3 length: 15 amino acids.